This T cell receptor (beta chain) derives from a study of cytomegalovirus exposure and HLA in healthy donors. A multiplex PCR was run with 60 Vbeta primers and 13 Jbeta primers. The data were produced by immunoSEQ multiplex PCR, yet TCRdb's version contains in-frame clones alone and is incomplete. The sample lists nearly 80,000 clones; 79% were seen once. The CDR3 spans 12 residues. V was trimmed by 3 bases and J by 9 bases, leaving 9 bases between them. Germline CDR1 MDHEN, CDR2 SYDVKM. This sequence was found in a woman aged 40 to 49 in good health and CMV-seropositive. Sequencing input: PBMCs. V gene TRBV28 combines with J gene TRBJ1-5; no firm D call. This CDR3 is CASSFAGGPQHF. The CDR3 DNA sequence: TGTGCCAGCAGTTTTGCAGGAGGGCCCCAGCATTTT.